Sequencing of this T cell receptor beta chain was carried out in a study of blood T cell repertoires in COVID-19. Germline CDR1 reads MNHEY; CDR2 reads SMNVEV (reference sequence). The junction had 12 bases not matched to a gene; V was cut back by 8 bases and J by 9 bases. CDR3 length: 13 amino acids. The protocol was immunoSEQ multiplex PCR, while the TCRdb copy is restricted to in-frame clones and leaves out a portion. Of 50,000 or so clones in the sample, approximately 83% were seen once. The chain combines TRBV27 with TRBJ1-1; 7 nucleotides agree with TRBD1. The source of this sequence is a man older than 75 with COVID-19, enrolled during active disease. Source material: peripheral blood. This CDR3 is CASGLSTGFKAFF. The CDR3 DNA reads TGTGCCAGCGGATTATCGACAGGGTTTAAAGCTTTCTTT.